Listed here are 2 T cell receptor beta chains from one sample, sequenced in a study of T cells after yellow fever vaccination (dated by TCRdb to between 2018 and 2021). Preparation of the library involved 5' RACE. TCRdb shows the sequencer as Illumina HiSeq 2500. Starting from the raw public reads, TCRdb applied fastp trimming at Q25, assembled clones with MiXCR and retained in-frame beta chains. Here each entry gathers all rows of one CDR3 protein and keeps the most common genes and DNA. Counted in this sample were 500,000 to 650,000 distinct CDR3 sequences; roughly 12% of them appeared once. Under 15% of the sample is in the top ten clones. Read against the paper, the sample's treatment or condition label means: live attenuated yellow fever vaccine strain. Source: PBMCs, taken on the day of the yellow fever booster vaccination. The receptors originated from a man younger than 45 who received the YFV17D yellow fever vaccine.

V is TRBV13 and J is TRBJ2-1; D not resolved. The CDR3 has 15 amino acids. The germline gives CDR1 PRHDT, CDR2 FYEKMQ (reference sequence). V dropped 0 bases and J dropped 5 bases, with 11 bases sitting between them. This CDR3 is CASSLGLGRDNEQFF. CDR3 bases: TGTGCCAGCAGCTTAGGACTGGGCCGGGACAATGAGCAGTTCTTC.

The gene calls are TRBV18 and TRBJ1-1; 7 bases are a match to TRBD1. V lost 2 bases and J lost 1; bases outside the gene matches: 10. The CDR3 has 17 amino acids. The germline V gene encodes CDR1 KGHSH and CDR2 LQKENI. The CDR3, as DNA: TGTGCCAGCTCACCAAGGAGTACGGGACAGAAGAACACTGAAGCTTTCTTT. It encodes CASSPRSTGQKNTEAFF.